Listed here are 10 T cell receptor beta chains from one sample, sequenced in a study of cytomegalovirus exposure and HLA in healthy donors. The study ran its PCR with 60 Vbeta and 13 Jbeta primers. TCRdb keeps only in-frame clones here, not all; method: immunoSEQ multiplex PCR. The table has around 90,000 clones, 85% seen once. What was sequenced was PBMCs. These receptors came from a man in his forties or fifties in good health and CMV-seropositive.

The genes are TRBV29-1 and TRBJ2-1, with TRBD1 matching 7 bases. J gave up 4 bases and V 4 bases, and 1 base lay outside the gene matches. The CDR3 runs to 12 residues. CDR1 is SQVTM, CDR2 ANQGSEA, per germline. CDR3 loop: CSVGQGYNEQFF. The CDR3 DNA is TGCAGCGTTGGACAGGGTTACAATGAGCAGTTCTTC.

Turning to this clone: The junction shows a germline mismatch at one end, possibly a read error. The chain combines TRBV2 with TRBJ2-1, with TRBD2 identical over 7 bases. Germline assignment: CDR1 SNHLY and CDR2 FYNNEI. This CDR3 has 14 residues. The CDR3 loop is CASSEGGAGTREVF. CDR3 DNA: TGTGCCAGCAGTGAGGGTGGAGCGGGGACGAGGGAGGTCTTC.

This sequence joins TRBV5-5 and TRBJ1-6; D not resolved. This CDR3 has 14 amino acids. The V gene's germline CDR1 is SGHKS and CDR2 YYEKEE (reference sequence). Trimming stripped 4 bases from V and 0 bases from J, with 5 bases between. As DNA, the CDR3 is TGTGCCAGCAGCCCGAGCTCCTATAATTCACCCCTCCACTTT. Its translation is CASSPSSYNSPLHF. Variable domain in full (rest from reference TRBV5-5 and TRBJ1-6): DAGVTQSPTHLIKTRGQQVTLRCSPISGHKSVSWYQQVLGQGPQFIFQYYEKEERGRGNFPDRFSARQFPNYSSELNVNALLLGDSALYLCASSPSSYNSPLHFGNGTRLTVT.

The chain uses TRBV30 and TRBJ1-1; no reliable D call. V lost 4 bases to trimming and J lost 8 bases, with 11 bases between them. There are 11 residues in the CDR3. Germline loops: CDR1 GTSNPN, CDR2 SVGIG (reference sequence). The DNA for the CDR3 is TGTGCCTGGATCGCGGCGGGCGAAGCTTTCTTT. Residues: CAWIAAGEAFF.

The gene calls are TRBV5-1 and TRBJ2-7; TRBD2 aligns across 11 bases. The V segment lost 4 bases and the J segment 3 bases; nucleotides outside the gene matches: 6. Germline V gene sequence: CDR1 SGHRS, CDR2 YFSETQ. The CDR3 is 15 residues long. The CDR3 coding sequence is TGCGCCAGCAGCGCACTAGCGGGAGCTGACTACGAGCAGTACTTC. Translating it yields CASSALAGADYEQYF.

J is TRBJ2-5 and V is TRBV5-4, with 16 bases fitting TRBD2. This CDR3 is built from 17 residues. J lost 2 bases, V lost 9 bases, and 10 bases had no gene match. CDR1 is SGHNT, CDR2 YYREEE, per germline (reference sequence). CDR3 nucleotide sequence: TGTGCCACGAACCTCGGGACTAGCGGGAGGGGACAAGAGACCCAGTACTTC. Its translation is CATNLGTSGRGQETQYF.

This clone came up a few times. No DNA is shown, since the ends of the CDR3 on it are uncertain; the CDR3 is the one TCRdb lists. The chain combines TRBV2 with TRBJ2-1; the D call of TRBD2 is as the table states it, not checked on the DNA. The V gene's germline CDR1 is SNHLY and CDR2 FYNNEI. The CDR3 has 18 residues if both end residues are counted. CDR3 protein: CASSSSGTSDTRYNEQFF.

For the CDR3, the DNA is TGTGCCAGCAGCTTTGGGCGGGAGGGCCCGGAAGATACGCAGTATTTT. It specifies CASSFGREGPEDTQYF. The gene calls are TRBV11-3 and TRBJ2-3, with 9 bases fitting TRBD2. V lost 3 bases to trimming and J lost 5 bases; unmatched junction nucleotides: 9. CDR3 size: 16 residues. The V gene's germline CDR1 is SGHNT and CDR2 YENEEA.

This clone was recorded a few times. The V gene is TRBV11-2, the J gene TRBJ2-7; no clear D. V gave up 5 bases and J gave up 9 bases, with 17 bases separating them. The CDR3 is made up of 13 amino acids. The germline CDR1 and CDR2 sequences are SGHAT and FQNNGV. Here the CDR3 reads CASSPPGSSRQYF. CDR3 nucleotides: TGTGCCAGCAGCCCCCCCGGTAGTAGTCGGCAGTACTTC.

This clone has just a few counts. The chain is built from TRBV9 and TRBJ2-1; 12 nucleotides agree with TRBD2. This CDR3 comprises 17 residues. The V gene end was trimmed by 0 bases and the J gene end by 5 bases; junction bases not matched to a gene: 6. CDR1 is SGDLS, CDR2 YYNGEE, per germline. The CDR3 nucleotides are TGTGCCAGCAGCGTAGACCTAGCGGGAGGGCCAAACAATGAGCAGTTCTTC. Translated, it gives CASSVDLAGGPNNEQFF.